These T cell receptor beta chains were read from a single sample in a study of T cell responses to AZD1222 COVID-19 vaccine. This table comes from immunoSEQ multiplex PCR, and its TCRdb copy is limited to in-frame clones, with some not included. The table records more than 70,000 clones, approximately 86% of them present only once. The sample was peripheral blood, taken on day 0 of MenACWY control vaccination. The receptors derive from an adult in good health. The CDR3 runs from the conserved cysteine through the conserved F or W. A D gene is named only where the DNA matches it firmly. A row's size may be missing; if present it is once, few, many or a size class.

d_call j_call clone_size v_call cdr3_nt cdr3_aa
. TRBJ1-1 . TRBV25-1 TGTGCCAGCTATACTCAGGGTAAAGCTTTCTTT CASYTQGKAFF
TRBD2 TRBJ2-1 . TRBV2 TGTGCCAGCAGTCGTCGGGGAGCGGGGGGTATTGAGCAGTTCTTC CASSRRGAGGIEQFF
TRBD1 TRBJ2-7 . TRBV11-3 TGTGCCAGCAGCTTAGTAACAGGGGATCTGAGAGAGCAGTACTTC CASSLVTGDLREQYF
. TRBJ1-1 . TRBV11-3 TGTGCCAGCAGCCCCGAGGGGTGGGGCGCTTTCTTT CASSPEGWGAFF
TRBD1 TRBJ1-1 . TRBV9 TGTGCCAGCAGCGTAGGTCCGACAGGGGTGAACACTGAAGCTTTCTTT CASSVGPTGVNTEAFF
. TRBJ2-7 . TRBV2 TGTGCCAGCAGGAGCGTAAACTCCTACGAGCAGTACTTC CASRSVNSYEQYF
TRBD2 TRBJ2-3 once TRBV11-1 TGTGCCAGCAGCCCCTCCGGACTAGATTTCATTGGCCATTTT CASSPSGLDFIGHF
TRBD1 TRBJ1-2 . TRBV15 TGTGCCACCAGCACCGGACAGGGGGCCGTCTATGGCTACACCTTC CATSTGQGAVYGYTF
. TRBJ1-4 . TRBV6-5 TGTGCCAGCTCCCGGGGACGTAATGAAAAACTGTTTTTT CASSRGRNEKLFF
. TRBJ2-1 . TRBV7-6 TGTGCCAGCAGCTTCGTAGGGGGGCCACTGGATGAGCAGTTCTTC CASSFVGGPLDEQFF
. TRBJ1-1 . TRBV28 TGTGCCACCCTCCTCCCAGAGAACACTGAAGCTTTCTTT CATLLPENTEAFF
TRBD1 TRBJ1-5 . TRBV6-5 TGTGCCAGCTCCCCGGGACAGGGTGGTCAGCCCCAGCATTTT CASSPGQGGQPQHF
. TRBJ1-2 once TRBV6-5 TGTGCCAGCAAAGTAGGTGGGACAATGAATGGCTACACCTTC CASKVGGTMNGYTF
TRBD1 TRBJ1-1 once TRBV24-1 TGTGCCACTAGGGGGCGCGGAGACACTGAAGCTTTCTTT CATRGRGDTEAFF
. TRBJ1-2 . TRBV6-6 TGTGCCAGCAGCCCCACGGCCTTTAACTATGGCTACACCTTC CASSPTAFNYGYTF
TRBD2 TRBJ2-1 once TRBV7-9 TGTGCCAGCAGCCATAGACTAGCGGGGGGCTCCTACAATGAGCAGTTCTTC CASSHRLAGGSYNEQFF
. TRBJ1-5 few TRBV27 TGTGCCAGCAGTCAAAATAGCAATCAGCCCCAGCATTTT CASSQNSNQPQHF
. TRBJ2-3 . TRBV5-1 TGCGCCAGCAGCTTGGTGGGTTCGGCGGGGAGCACAGATACGCAGTATTTT CASSLVGSAGSTDTQYF
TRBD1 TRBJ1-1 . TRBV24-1 TGTGCCACCAGGGCCGGGACAGGGGCTAACACTGAAGCTTTCTTT CATRAGTGANTEAFF
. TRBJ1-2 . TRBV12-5 TGTGCTAGTGGTTTGGTTTCGGGACAAGCTAACTATGGCTACACCTTC CASGLVSGQANYGYTF
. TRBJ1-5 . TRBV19 TGTGCCACCTCGGGACGTTCTAGCAATCAGCCCCAGCATTTT CATSGRSSNQPQHF
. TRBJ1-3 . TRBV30 TGTGCCTGGAGTCCTAACGGATTCTCTGGAAACACCATATATTTT CAWSPNGFSGNTIYF
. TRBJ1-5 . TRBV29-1 TGCAGCGTGGGGATGATAGGGGGTCAGCCCCAGCATTTT CSVGMIGGQPQHF
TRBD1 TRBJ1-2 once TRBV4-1 TGCGCCAGCAGCCAGGCCGGGACAGCAGACTATGGCTACACCTTC CASSQAGTADYGYTF
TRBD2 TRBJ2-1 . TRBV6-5 TGTGCCAGCATTCGGACTAGCGGGGAATACAATGAGCAGTTCTTC CASIRTSGEYNEQFF
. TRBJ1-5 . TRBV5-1 TGCGCCAGCAGCTCCGGTGTTAGCAATCAGCCCCAGCATTTT CASSSGVSNQPQHF
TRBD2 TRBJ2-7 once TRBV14 TGTGCCAGCAGCCTGGGACTAGCGGACTACGAGCAGTACTTC CASSLGLADYEQYF
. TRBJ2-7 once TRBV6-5 TGTGCCAGTAGGCAGGGAGCCTCCTACGAGCAGTACTTC CASRQGASYEQYF
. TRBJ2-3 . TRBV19 TGTGCCAGTAGCGCCTTTTCAGATACGCAGTATTTT CASSAFSDTQYF
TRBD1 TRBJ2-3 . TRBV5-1 TGCGCCAGCAGCTTGGGTGCAGGGGGAACGGAGGCGCAGTATTTT CASSLGAGGTEAQYF
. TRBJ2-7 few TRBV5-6 TGTGCCAGCAGCTTCGGGACCGGGAACTACGAGCAGTACTTC CASSFGTGNYEQYF
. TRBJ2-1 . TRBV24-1 TGTGCCACCAGTGATGTAGGGGGGGGCTACAATGAGCAGTTCTTC CATSDVGGGYNEQFF
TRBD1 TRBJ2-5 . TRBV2 TGTGCCAGCAGTAACCAGGGGGTGGAGACCCAGTACTTC CASSNQGVETQYF
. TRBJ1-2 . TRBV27 TGTGCCAGCAGTCAACTTCAGGGCTATGGCTACACCTTC CASSQLQGYGYTF
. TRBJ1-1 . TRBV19 TGTGCCAGTAGTACCGGGACACTGAGGACTGAAGCTTTCTTT CASSTGTLRTEAFF